Listed here are 9 T cell receptor beta chains from one sample, sequenced in a study of shared clonotypes between healthy human individuals. Produced via immunoSEQ multiplex PCR; TCRdb's table is partial and in-frame only. The sample carries a few hundred thousand clones, 79% recorded once. Sequenced sample: PBMCs. Receptors were obtained from a woman between 35 and 50 years old in good health. Some clones in this sample may be carry-over from other donors' samples.

The chain combines TRBV28 with TRBJ2-1; no firm D call. The CDR3 runs 14 residues. The V gene's germline CDR1 is MDHEN and CDR2 SYDVKM. V lost 7 bases to trimming and J lost 0 bases, with 10 bases between them. The CDR3 bases are TGTGCCAGCAACATCTTAAGCTCCTACAATGAGCAGTTCTTC. It specifies CASNILSSYNEQFF.

This chain joins TRBV19 and TRBJ1-5; maybe TRBD1 (5 bases). In germline, CDR1 is LNHDA, CDR2 SQIVND (reference sequence). Trimming cost V 1 base and J 7 bases, with 11 bases left between them. The length of the CDR3 is 14 residues. CDR3 DNA: TGTGCCAGTAGTATAGGGGGTGGGGGACAGCCCCAGCATTTT. Translated, it gives CASSIGGGGQPQHF.

The genes are TRBV28 and TRBJ2-1; 7 nucleotides align to TRBD1. CDR1 and CDR2 from the germline V gene are MDHEN and SYDVKM. CDR3 length: 17 amino acids. V lost 5 bases and J lost 5; bases outside the gene matches: 15. The CDR3 region has the DNA TGTGCCAGCAGTCCCGGGACAGCCTTACTACAGGACAATGAGCAGTTCTTC. Protein product: CASSPGTALLQDNEQFF.

The chain joins TRBV7-2 to TRBJ2-3; perhaps TRBD2 as D (6 bases). The CDR3 runs 14 residues. The V end lost 1 base, the J end lost 6 bases, and 11 bases lay between the germline ends. Looked up from germline, CDR1 is SGHTA and CDR2 is FQGNSA. CDR3 DNA sequence: TGTGCCAGCAGCTTAGGCGGGACCTTGGATACGCAGTATTTT. Translating it yields CASSLGGTLDTQYF.

The rearrangement uses TRBV28 and TRBJ1-1; no clear D gene. CDR1 MDHEN and CDR2 SYDVKM come from the germline V gene. The CDR3 is 16 amino acids. Trimming cost V 6 bases and J 0 bases, with 17 bases left between them. The chain's CDR3 is CASSPPRGGLNTEAFF. The CDR3 DNA reads as TGTGCCAGCAGCCCCCCCCGCGGTGGTTTGAACACTGAAGCTTTCTTT.

The chain couples TRBV9 to TRBJ2-2; D perhaps matches TRBD2 (6 bases). The V and J ends lost 0 bases and 5 bases respectively, with 11 bases between them. CDR3 length: 15 amino acids. Germline CDR1 reads SGDLS; CDR2 reads YYNGEE. This chain's CDR3 is CASSVDGSGTGELFF. The DNA for the CDR3 is TGTGCCAGCAGCGTAGACGGGAGCGGGACCGGGGAGCTGTTTTTT.

Notes on this clone: This sample includes further DNA sequences coding for the same CDR3. The chain has TRBV29-1 and TRBJ1-2; 7 bases are shared with TRBD1. The V and J ends lost 4 bases and 4 bases, in that order; junction bases with no gene match: 3. The germline gives CDR1 SQVTM, CDR2 ANQGSEA. The CDR3 runs 12 residues. The DNA of the CDR3 is TGCAGCGTTGGACAGGGCAGCTATGGCTACACCTTC. Translating gives CSVGQGSYGYTF. Variable domain in full (rest from reference TRBV29-1 and TRBJ1-2): SAVISQKPSRDICQRGTSLTIQCQVDSQVTMMFWYRQQPGQSLTLIATANQGSEATYESGFVIDKFPISRPNLTFSTLTVSNMSPEDSSIYLCSVGQGSYGYTFGSGTRLTVV.

The V call is TRBV5-6, the J call TRBJ2-7; D might be TRBD1 (5 bases). Germline values: CDR1 SGHDT, CDR2 YYEEEE. The CDR3 contains 16 residues. Trimming removed 4 bases from V and 2 bases from J, with 19 bases in between. CDR3 loop: CASSPSSGILPYEQYF. For the CDR3, the DNA is TGTGCCAGCAGCCCAAGTTCAGGGATATTGCCCTACGAGCAGTACTTC.

The V and J genes are TRBV4-3 and TRBJ2-1; D is tentatively TRBD1 or TRBD2 (5 bases each). Germline assignment: CDR1 LGHNA and CDR2 YSLEER. Trimming left V 3 bases short and J 9 bases short, with 15 bases between. This CDR3 comprises 14 residues. CDR3 region: CASSHQDSGGEQFF. As DNA, the CDR3 is TGCGCCAGCAGCCACCAAGATAGTGGGGGTGAGCAGTTCTTC.